These 28 T cell receptor beta chains came from one sample sequenced in a study of T cells in tumors and immune-related adverse events. The method was immunoSEQ multiplex PCR; TCRdb's version includes in-frame clones alone and lacks a portion of them. Here the sample spans fewer than 25,000 clones, 85% to 95% being singletons. Sequenced material: lymph node tissue, taken from a patient treated with anti-PD-1 therapy. These receptors were collected from a female donor with metastatic renal cell carcinoma.

J is TRBJ2-7 and V is TRBV6-5; D assignment may be TRBD1 or TRBD2 (5 bases each). The CDR3 sequence is 15 residues long. V gave up 6 bases and J gave up 0 bases, with 15 bases separating them. Germline lookup yields CDR1 MNHEY and CDR2 SVGAGI. CDR3 DNA sequence: TGTGCCAGCAGACCTTCGGGACCGACCTCCTACGAGCAGTACTTC. This codes for CASRPSGPTSYEQYF.

This chain connects TRBV5-1 to TRBJ2-2, with TRBD1 as a possible D gene (6 bases). Trimming removed 7 bases from V and 6 bases from J, with 13 bases in between. The CDR3 has 13 amino acids. Germline CDR1 and CDR2: SGHRS and YFSETQ. DNA for the CDR3: TGCGCCAGCTATTACAGGGAGTCCGGGGAGCTGTTTTTT. This codes for CASYYRESGELFF.

The chain employs TRBV7-9 and TRBJ2-5; D is perhaps TRBD1 (7 bases). Germline values: CDR1 SEHNR, CDR2 FQNEAQ (reference sequence). Trimming removed 1 base from V and 5 bases from J, with 11 bases in between. The CDR3 has 14 residues. In nucleotides, the CDR3 is TGTGCCAGCAGCTTAGATCCAGGGGGGGAGACCCAGTACTTC. Its translation is CASSLDPGGETQYF.

The chain links TRBV10-3 to TRBJ2-5; 7 nucleotides match TRBD1. The germline V gene encodes CDR1 ENHRY and CDR2 SYGVKD. The CDR3 is made up of 15 amino acids. The V gene end was trimmed by 5 bases and the J gene end by 1 base; junction bases not matched to a gene: 7. The CDR3, as DNA: TGTGCCATCAGTTCGCGACAGGGAATCCAAGAGACCCAGTACTTC. This gives the protein CAISSRQGIQETQYF.

This clone was picked up one time. The chain couples TRBV15 to TRBJ1-6, with D maybe TRBD1 (5 bases). The germline CDR1 and CDR2 sequences are LNHNV and YYDKDF (reference sequence). The CDR3 has 15 residues. V gave up 6 bases and J gave up 5 bases, with 14 bases separating them. This CDR3 reads CATSQDRINNSPLHF. The CDR3 DNA follows: TGTGCCACCAGTCAAGACAGAATAAATAATTCACCCCTCCACTTT. The variable domain in full, with the rest retrieved from reference TRBV15 and TRBJ1-6, is DAMVIQNPRYQVTQFGKPVTLSCSQTLNHNVMYWYQQKSSQAPKLLFHYYDKDFNNEADTPDNFQSRRPNTSFCFLDIRSPGLGDTAMYLCATSQDRINNSPLHFGNGTRLTVT.

The chain has TRBV6-1 and TRBJ2-7, with TRBD2 identical over 12 bases. J was trimmed by 2 bases and V by 5 bases; bases with no gene match: 1. CDR1 is MNHNS and CDR2 is SASEGT in the germline V gene. The CDR3 consists of 14 residues. CDR3 sequence: CASSLAGGTYEQYF. CDR3 bases: TGTGCCAGCAGTCTAGCGGGAGGGACCTACGAGCAGTACTTC.

The chain is built from TRBV27 and TRBJ2-4, with a possible D match to TRBD2 (7 bases). With 4 bases removed from V and 6 bases from J, the gap between germline ends came to 19 bases. CDR1 is MNHEY and CDR2 is SMNVEV in the germline V gene (reference sequence). The CDR3 extends over 16 amino acids. The DNA for the CDR3 is TGTGCCAGCAGTTCCCCCTACGGGGGCGGGGGAAACATTCAGTACTTC. Translation: CASSSPYGGGGNIQYF.

V and J are TRBV7-8 and TRBJ1-1; 9 bases align to TRBD1. Trimming cost V 6 bases and J 3 bases; bases outside gene matches: 5. Looked up from germline, CDR1 is SGHVS and CDR2 is FQNEAQ. CDR3 length: 14 residues. The CDR3 protein is CASSRQGDYTEAFF. Here the CDR3 DNA reads TGTGCCAGCAGTCGACAGGGGGATTACACTGAAGCTTTCTTT.

The rearrangement joins TRBV5-4 to TRBJ1-1, with 7 bases aligning to TRBD1. Looked up from germline, CDR1 is SGHNT and CDR2 is YYREEE (reference sequence). V shed 0 bases, J shed 4 bases, and the junction held 6 bases outside the gene matches. The CDR3 covers 15 residues. CDR3: CASSLAPGGSTEAFF. The CDR3 DNA is TGTGCCAGCAGCTTGGCACCAGGGGGGAGCACTGAAGCTTTCTTT.

V gene TRBV4-1 combines with J gene TRBJ2-7; TRBD1 aligns across 7 bases. Unmatched junction bases numbered 12, after V lost 1 base and J lost 0 bases. The CDR3 length is 18 residues. Germline V CDR1 and CDR2: MGHRA, YSYEKL. In DNA form, the CDR3 reads TGCGCCAGCAGCCAAGTAACCGGGGACAGTGACATCTCCTACGAGCAGTACTTC. This gives the protein CASSQVTGDSDISYEQYF.

The V and J genes are TRBV9 and TRBJ2-1, with a tentative D call TRBD1 (6 bases). The V end was cut by 0 bases, the J end by 4 bases, with 14 bases between. The CDR3 spans 16 residues. Germline V gene sequence: CDR1 SGDLS, CDR2 YYNGEE. In nucleotides, the CDR3 is TGTGCCAGCAGCGTAGGTTGGGGGCTGGGATACAATGAGCAGTTCTTC. Protein: CASSVGWGLGYNEQFF.

The CDR3 nucleotides read TGTGCCAGCTCCCCCAAACTAGCGGCGAGCACAGATACGCAGTATTTT. Protein sequence: CASSPKLAASTDTQYF. V gene TRBV18 combines with J gene TRBJ2-3, with 8 bases matching TRBD2. CDR3 length equals 16 residues. J gave up 0 bases and V 6 bases, and 8 bases lay outside the gene matches. Germline V gene sequence: CDR1 KGHSH, CDR2 LQKENI.

The V call is TRBV11-3, the J call TRBJ2-5, with 9 bases aligning to TRBD1. This CDR3 comprises 13 residues. V lost 5 bases and J lost 5; bases outside the gene matches: 3. Germline CDR1 and CDR2: SGHNT and YENEEA. The CDR3 spells CASSGGQGETQYF. In DNA form, the CDR3 reads TGTGCCAGCAGCGGGGGACAGGGCGAGACCCAGTACTTC.

The J gene is TRBJ1-2, the V gene TRBV9; 8 nucleotides match TRBD1. Germline lookup yields CDR1 SGDLS and CDR2 YYNGEE. The CDR3 length is 14 residues. Trimming removed 2 bases from V and 10 bases from J; junction bases left unmatched: 10. The CDR3 region has the DNA TGTGCCAGCAGCGTTATACCGGGACAGGATCCCTACACCTTC. Its translation is CASSVIPGQDPYTF. Full variable domain (outside the CDR3, taken from reference TRBV9 and TRBJ1-2): DSGVTQTPKHLITATGQRVTLRCSPRSGDLSVYWYQQSLDQGLQFLIQYYNGEERAKGNILERFSAQQFPDLHSELNLSSLELGDSALYFCASSVIPGQDPYTFGSGTRLTVV.

The rearrangement joins TRBV5-8 to TRBJ2-7; 10 positions match TRBD1. In germline, CDR1 is SGHTS, CDR2 YDEGEE. J lost 6 bases, V lost 4 bases, and 7 bases had no gene match. The CDR3 has 14 amino acids. This chain's CDR3 is CASSPGTGEGEQYF. CDR3 DNA: TGTGCCAGCAGCCCCGGGACAGGGGAGGGCGAGCAGTACTTC.

This clone was counted a single time. The V and J genes are TRBV10-1 and TRBJ1-2; D call uncertain. Per germline, CDR1 WNHNN and CDR2 SYGVQD (reference sequence). Trimming removed 3 bases at V and 4 bases at J, with 9 bases between. The CDR3 contains 13 residues. CDR3 nucleotide sequence: TGCGCCAGCAGTGACGGCACCTTCTATGGCTACACCTTC. Encoded protein: CASSDGTFYGYTF.

The chain is built from TRBV11-3 and TRBJ2-3; D not resolved. Trimming took off 1 base at V and 5 bases at J, with 7 bases between the two ends. The CDR3 sequence is 13 residues long. Germline CDR1 and CDR2: SGHNT and YENEEA. The CDR3 coding sequence is TGTGCCAGCAGCTTAGTTTTCCGAGATACGCAGTATTTT. It encodes CASSLVFRDTQYF.

The chain couples TRBV9 to TRBJ2-2; TRBD2 aligns across 8 bases. Germline lookup yields CDR1 SGDLS and CDR2 YYNGEE. After removal of 5 bases from V and 6 bases from J, the junction contained 3 bases not matched to a gene. CDR3 length: 13 amino acids. The CDR3 DNA reads TGTGCCAGCAGTAGGACTAGCCCCGGGGAGCTGTTTTTT. Its protein is CASSRTSPGELFF. Combining the CDR3 with reference TRBV9 and TRBJ2-2 gives the whole variable domain DSGVTQTPKHLITATGQRVTLRCSPRSGDLSVYWYQQSLDQGLQFLIQYYNGEERAKGNILERFSAQQFPDLHSELNLSSLELGDSALYFCASSRTSPGELFFGEGSRLTVL.

This rearrangement joins TRBV9 to TRBJ2-3; D might be TRBD2 (5 bases). The ends were cut back, 3 bases at V and 1 base at J, with 12 bases in the middle. The CDR3 is 15 residues long. Germline CDR1 reads SGDLS; CDR2 reads YYNGEE. The CDR3 DNA reads TGTGCCAGCAGCGGTAGCGCCTGGGGCACAGATACGCAGTATTTT. Its translation: CASSGSAWGTDTQYF.

This clone was seen a handful of times. The rearrangement links TRBV19 to TRBJ2-2; D not resolved. The CDR3 consists of 14 residues. Trimming pared 9 bases from V and 8 bases from J, leaving 19 bases between. Germline V gene lookup returns CDR1 LNHDA and CDR2 SQIVND (reference sequence). CDR3 protein: CASAARGGRGELFF. The CDR3 DNA reads as TGTGCCAGCGCTGCTCGCGGCGGTAGAGGGGAGCTGTTTTTT.

This chain connects TRBV19 to TRBJ1-5; D not resolved. This CDR3 comprises 15 residues. V lost 2 bases and J 3 bases, leaving 11 bases between the germline ends. Germline CDR1 is LNHDA and CDR2 is SQIVND (reference sequence). CDR3: CASSINGLANQPQHF. As DNA, the CDR3 is TGTGCCAGTAGTATAAACGGGTTAGCCAATCAGCCCCAGCATTTT.

The DNA of the CDR3 is TGCGCCAGCAGCTCTGCGGCGGGAGGCTCCGACACAGATACGCAGTATTTT. This sequence encodes CASSSAAGGSDTDTQYF. The chain couples TRBV5-1 to TRBJ2-3; 8 bases are a match to TRBD2. The CDR3 consists of 17 residues. V shed 3 bases, J shed 2 bases, and the junction held 11 bases outside the gene matches. Germline CDR1 is SGHRS and CDR2 is YFSETQ.

This chain links TRBV18 with TRBJ2-7; TRBD2 might be the D (6 bases). Trimming stripped 2 bases from V and 6 bases from J, with 23 bases between. Germline CDR1 reads KGHSH; CDR2 reads LQKENI. CDR3 length: 17 amino acids. As DNA, the CDR3 is TGTGCCAGCTCACCAAGGGAAGGAGGGCTCCTCGGTCCCGAGCAGTACTTC. Its translation: CASSPREGGLLGPEQYF.

This clone was recorded only once. This chain uses TRBV6-1 with TRBJ2-1; 11 bases map to TRBD2. The CDR3 loop spans 15 amino acids. Trimming cost V 8 bases and J 4 bases; bases outside gene matches: 7. The germline V gene has CDR1 MNHNS and CDR2 SASEGT. CDR3 in DNA: TGTGCCAGCTCTGCCGGGACTAGCGGATACAATGAGCAGTTCTTC. Translation gives CASSAGTSGYNEQFF.

The V and J genes are TRBV27 and TRBJ1-5, with 10 bases lining up with TRBD1. Germline CDR1 is MNHEY and CDR2 is SMNVEV (reference sequence). The junction had 3 bases not matched to a gene; V was cut back by 6 bases and J by 1 base. There are 15 residues in the CDR3. CDR3 bases: TGTGCCAGCAGACCGGACAGGGGGAGCAATCAGCCCCAGCATTTT. It codes for CASRPDRGSNQPQHF.

The rearrangement joins TRBV6-5 to TRBJ1-5; D remains ambiguous. Trimming took off 4 bases at V and 0 bases at J, with 10 bases between the two ends. The CDR3 is made up of 15 amino acids. From germline, CDR1 is MNHEY and CDR2 SVGAGI. CDR3 DNA: TGTGCCAGCAGTTTCACGGACGGTAGCAATCAGCCCCAGCATTTT. Translation: CASSFTDGSNQPQHF.

This clone was counted a single time. J is TRBJ2-7 and V is TRBV9, with a possible D match to TRBD1 (7 bases). Trimming cost V 2 bases and J 5 bases, with 26 bases left between them. The CDR3 contains 18 residues. CDR1 SGDLS and CDR2 YYNGEE come from the germline V gene. The CDR3 DNA reads as TGTGCCAGCAGCGTTTTTAATCGCCGGAGGGGGCCGGAAAACGAGCAGTACTTC. Its protein is CASSVFNRRRGPENEQYF.

The chain combines TRBV4-1 with TRBJ2-7, with D perhaps TRBD1 or TRBD2 (5 bases each). CDR1 is MGHRA and CDR2 is YSYEKL in the germline V gene. The CDR3 totals 12 residues. Trimming took off 1 base at V and 6 bases at J, with 7 bases between the two ends. For the CDR3, the DNA is TGCGCCAGCAGCCAAGCCGGGGCCGAGCAGTACTTC. Encoded protein: CASSQAGAEQYF.